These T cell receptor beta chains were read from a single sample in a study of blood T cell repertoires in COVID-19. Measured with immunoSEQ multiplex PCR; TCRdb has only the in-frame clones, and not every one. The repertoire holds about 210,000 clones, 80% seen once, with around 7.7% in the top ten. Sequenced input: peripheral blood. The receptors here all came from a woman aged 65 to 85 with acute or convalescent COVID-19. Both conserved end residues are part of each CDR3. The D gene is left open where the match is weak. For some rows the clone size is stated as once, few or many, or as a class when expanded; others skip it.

CDR3: CASSQSLTYEQYF; DNA: TGTGCCAGCAGCCAATCACTAACCTACGAGCAGTACTTC; J: TRBJ2-7; size: .; D: .; V: TRBV3-1/TRBV3-2
CDR3: CASSVRTGGTDTQYF; DNA: TGTGCCAGCAGTGTGAGGACAGGGGGCACAGATACGCAGTATTTT; J: TRBJ2-3; size: .; D: TRBD1; V: TRBV2
CDR3: CAISVGAAADTQYF; DNA: TGTGCCATCAGTGTGGGGGCCGCCGCAGATACGCAGTATTTT; J: TRBJ2-3; size: .; D: .; V: TRBV10-3
CDR3: CASSKVQGMKRGGHYQETQYF; DNA: TGTGCCAGCAGCAAAGTACAGGGGATGAAGCGGGGGGGCCACTACCAAGAGACCCAGTACTTC; J: TRBJ2-5; size: once; D: .; V: TRBV21-1
CDR3: CASQDYDAGELFF; DNA: TGCGCCAGCCAGGATTATGACGCCGGGGAGCTGTTTTTT; J: TRBJ2-2; size: .; D: .; V: TRBV4-1
CDR3: CASSSTAGGAETQYF; DNA: TGTGCCAGCAGCTCGACAGCGGGGGGAGCGGAGACCCAGTACTTC; J: TRBJ2-5; size: .; D: TRBD2; V: TRBV11-2
CDR3: CASSIQGLSGNTIYF; DNA: TGTGCCAGCAGCATACAGGGATTGTCTGGAAACACCATATATTTT; J: TRBJ1-3; size: .; D: .; V: TRBV13
CDR3: CAISESSSDKETQYF; DNA: TGTGCCATCAGTGAGTCATCTTCCGACAAAGAGACCCAGTACTTC; J: TRBJ2-5; size: .; D: .; V: TRBV10-3
CDR3: CASSRLHTDTQYF; DNA: TGTGCCAGCAGCCGACTGCACACAGATACGCAGTATTTT; J: TRBJ2-3; size: few; D: .; V: TRBV7-2
CDR3: CASSIGPIRTGNTIQYF; DNA: TGTGCCAGTAGTATAGGACCCATTCGGACAGGGAATACCATTCAGTACTTC; J: TRBJ2-4; size: .; D: TRBD1; V: TRBV19
CDR3: CASSMTSGGIEQYF; DNA: TGCGCCAGCAGCATGACTAGCGGGGGGATCGAGCAGTACTTC; J: TRBJ2-7; size: .; D: TRBD2; V: TRBV5-1
CDR3: CASRTDRPNTEAFF; DNA: TGTGCCAGCAGAACGGACAGGCCGAACACTGAAGCTTTCTTT; J: TRBJ1-1; size: .; D: TRBD1; V: TRBV3-1/TRBV3-2
CDR3: CASSLWGPGEETQYF; DNA: TGTGCCAGCAGCTTGTGGGGGCCCGGAGAAGAGACCCAGTACTTC; J: TRBJ2-5; size: .; D: .; V: TRBV7-8
CDR3: CASSQAGTGVSAKNIQYF; DNA: TGTGCCAGCAGCCAAGCCGGGACAGGGGTTTCGGCCAAAAACATTCAGTACTTC; J: TRBJ2-4; size: once; D: TRBD1; V: TRBV14
CDR3: CASSYRTGVSTDTQYF; DNA: TGCGCCAGCAGCTATAGGACAGGGGTAAGCACAGATACGCAGTATTTT; J: TRBJ2-3; size: .; D: TRBD1; V: TRBV5-1
CDR3: CASSPTAGQETQYF; DNA: TGTGCCAGCAGCCCTACAGCGGGGCAAGAGACCCAGTACTTC; J: TRBJ2-5; size: .; D: TRBD2; V: TRBV5-4
CDR3: CASSYISGGAYNEQFF; DNA: TGTGCCAGCAGTTACATTAGCGGGGGGGCCTACAATGAGCAGTTCTTC; J: TRBJ2-1; size: once; D: TRBD2; V: TRBV6-5
CDR3: CATSRDLGAGTEAFF; DNA: TGTGCCACCAGCAGAGATCTGGGGGCTGGCACTGAAGCTTTCTTT; J: TRBJ1-1; size: few; D: .; V: TRBV15
CDR3: CASSLGGTGEETQYF; DNA: TGCGCCAGCAGCTTGGGTGGGACAGGGGAAGAGACCCAGTACTTC; J: TRBJ2-5; size: .; D: TRBD1; V: TRBV5-1
CDR3: CASSFRGLYGYTF; DNA: TGTGCCAGCAGCTTCCGGGGTCTTTATGGCTACACCTTC; J: TRBJ1-2; size: .; D: .; V: TRBV7-2
CDR3: CASSQEGQGGAKNIQYF; DNA: TGCGCCAGCAGCCAAGAGGGACAGGGGGGGGCCAAAAACATTCAGTACTTC; J: TRBJ2-4; size: .; D: TRBD1; V: TRBV4-1
CDR3: CASSQDRGGVSPNTGELFF; DNA: TGTGCCAGCAGCCAAGATCGGGGGGGGGTTAGTCCGAACACCGGGGAGCTGTTTTTT; J: TRBJ2-2; size: .; D: TRBD2; V: TRBV3-1/TRBV3-2
CDR3: CASRPTGGRELFF; DNA: TGTGCCAGCAGACCCACGGGGGGCAGGGAGCTGTTTTTT; J: TRBJ2-2; size: .; D: .; V: TRBV6-5
CDR3: CSASRLAGHQGTQYF; DNA: TGCAGTGCTAGTAGACTAGCGGGACACCAGGGGACCCAGTACTTC; J: TRBJ2-5; size: .; D: TRBD2; V: TRBV20-1
CDR3: CASSRSDRADQPQHF; DNA: TGCGCCAGCAGCCGGTCGGACAGGGCCGATCAGCCCCAGCATTTT; J: TRBJ1-5; size: once; D: TRBD1; V: TRBV4-1
CDR3: CASRSTGGRYETQYF; DNA: TGTGCCAGTAGAAGCACGGGGGGGAGATATGAGACCCAGTACTTC; J: TRBJ2-5; size: .; D: TRBD2; V: TRBV19
CDR3: CASSLDSLGGWQDTQYF; DNA: TGCGCCAGCAGCTTGGATAGTTTGGGGGGGTGGCAAGATACGCAGTATTTT; J: TRBJ2-3; size: .; D: TRBD2; V: TRBV5-1
CDR3: CAISTRGGGTTGELFF; DNA: TGTGCCATCAGTACACGGGGGGGAGGCACCACCGGGGAGCTGTTTTTT; J: TRBJ2-2; size: .; D: TRBD2; V: TRBV10-3
CDR3: CASSLEGSVGTQYF; DNA: TGTGCCAGCAGCTTGGAGGGAAGCGTCGGGACCCAGTACTTC; J: TRBJ2-5; size: .; D: .; V: TRBV7-9
CDR3: CASSGGTGAGGYGYTF; DNA: TGCGCCAGCAGCGGGGGGACAGGTGCGGGTGGCTATGGCTACACCTTC; J: TRBJ1-2; size: many; D: TRBD1; V: TRBV5-1
CDR3: CASSSPREPQHF; DNA: TGTGCCAGCAGTTCCCCCAGGGAGCCCCAGCATTTT; J: TRBJ1-5; size: .; D: .; V: TRBV6-6
CDR3: CASSVDWRSSYEQYF; DNA: TGTGCCAGCAGCGTAGACTGGCGGAGCTCCTACGAGCAGTACTTC; J: TRBJ2-7; size: .; D: .; V: TRBV9
CDR3: CASSQVTGANYGYTF; DNA: TGTGCCAGCAGCCAAGTTACAGGGGCTAACTATGGCTACACCTTC; J: TRBJ1-2; size: .; D: TRBD1; V: TRBV14
CDR3: CAWSVPPGIRQYF; DNA: TGTGCCTGGAGTGTTCCCCCGGGAATCCGTCAGTACTTC; J: TRBJ2-5; size: .; D: .; V: TRBV30
CDR3: CASNLGGVDYEQYF; DNA: TGTGCCAGCAACCTAGGCGGGGTGGACTACGAGCAGTACTTC; J: TRBJ2-7; size: .; D: .; V: TRBV6-5
CDR3: CASSSGPYYSPLHF; DNA: TGTGCCAGCAGTTCAGGGCCCTACTATTCACCCCTCCACTTT; J: TRBJ1-6; size: many; D: .; V: TRBV6-5
CDR3: CATSTRQGSQETQYF; DNA: TGTGCCACCAGTACCCGGCAGGGGAGCCAAGAGACCCAGTACTTC; J: TRBJ2-5; size: once; D: .; V: TRBV24-1
CDR3: CASSKGQGWNTEAFF; DNA: TGTGCCAGCAGCAAAGGACAGGGCTGGAACACTGAAGCTTTCTTT; J: TRBJ1-1; size: few; D: TRBD1; V: TRBV3-1/TRBV3-2
CDR3: CASRGAGGKNIQYF; DNA: TGTGCCAGTAGGGGGGCAGGGGGAAAAAACATTCAGTACTTC; J: TRBJ2-4; size: .; D: TRBD1; V: TRBV19
CDR3: CASSSWRDSPHEQYF; DNA: TGTGCCAGCAGTTCTTGGCGGGACAGTCCCCACGAGCAGTACTTC; J: TRBJ2-7; size: .; D: .; V: TRBV27
CDR3: CASSSGTGWNTEAFF; DNA: TGCGCCAGCAGCTCAGGGACAGGGTGGAACACTGAAGCTTTCTTT; J: TRBJ1-1; size: .; D: TRBD1; V: TRBV5-1
CDR3: CASSVSGGGDTQYF; DNA: TGTGCCAGCAGTGTTAGCGGGGGGGGAGATACGCAGTATTTT; J: TRBJ2-3; size: few; D: TRBD2; V: TRBV2
CDR3: CASSNREESEAFF; DNA: TGTGCCAGCTCAAACAGGGAAGAATCTGAAGCTTTCTTT; J: TRBJ1-1; size: .; D: .; V: TRBV18
CDR3: CASSLGGTSGGAKETQYF; DNA: TGTGCCAGCAGCTTAGGAGGGACTAGCGGGGGGGCCAAAGAGACCCAGTACTTC; J: TRBJ2-5; size: few; D: TRBD2; V: TRBV7-2
CDR3: CASSQITRFFYEQYF; DNA: TGCGCCAGCAGCCAAATTACGAGGTTTTTCTACGAGCAGTACTTC; J: TRBJ2-7; size: once; D: .; V: TRBV4-3